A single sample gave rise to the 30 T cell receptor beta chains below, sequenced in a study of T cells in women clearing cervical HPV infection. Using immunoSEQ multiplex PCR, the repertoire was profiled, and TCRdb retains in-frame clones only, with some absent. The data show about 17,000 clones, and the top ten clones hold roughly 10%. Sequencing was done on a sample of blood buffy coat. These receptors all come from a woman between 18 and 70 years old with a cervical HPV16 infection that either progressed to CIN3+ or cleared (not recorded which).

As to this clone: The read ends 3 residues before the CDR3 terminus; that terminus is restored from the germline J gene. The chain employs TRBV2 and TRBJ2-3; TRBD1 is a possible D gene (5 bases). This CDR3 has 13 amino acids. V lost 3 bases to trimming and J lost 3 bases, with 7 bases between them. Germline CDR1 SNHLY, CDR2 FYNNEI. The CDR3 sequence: CASSDQGTDTQYF. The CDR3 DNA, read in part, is TGTGCCAGCAGTGATCAGGGTACAGATACG.

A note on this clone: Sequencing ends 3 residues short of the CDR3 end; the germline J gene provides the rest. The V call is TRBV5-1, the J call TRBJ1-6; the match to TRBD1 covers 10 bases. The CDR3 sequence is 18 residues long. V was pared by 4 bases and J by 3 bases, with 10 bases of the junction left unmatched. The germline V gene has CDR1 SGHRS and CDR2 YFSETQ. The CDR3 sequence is CASSLGTGERFYNSPLHF. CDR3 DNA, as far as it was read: TGCGCCAGCAGCCTAGGGACAGGGGAGCGATTCTATAATTCACCC.

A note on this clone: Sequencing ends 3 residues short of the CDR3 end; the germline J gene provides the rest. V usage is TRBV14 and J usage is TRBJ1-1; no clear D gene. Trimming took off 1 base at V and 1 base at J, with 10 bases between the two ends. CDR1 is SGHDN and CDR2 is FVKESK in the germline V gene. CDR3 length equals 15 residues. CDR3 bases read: TGTGCCAGCAGCCAAGCGACTCCGCAGAACACTGAA. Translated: CASSQATPQNTE. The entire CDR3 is CASSQATPQNTEAFF. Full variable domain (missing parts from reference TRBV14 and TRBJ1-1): EAGVTQFPSHSVIEKGQTVTLRCDPISGHDNLYWYRRVMGKEIKFLLHFVKESKQDESGMPNNRFLAERTGGTYSTLKVQPAELEDSGVYFCASSQATPQNTEAFFGQGTRLTVV.

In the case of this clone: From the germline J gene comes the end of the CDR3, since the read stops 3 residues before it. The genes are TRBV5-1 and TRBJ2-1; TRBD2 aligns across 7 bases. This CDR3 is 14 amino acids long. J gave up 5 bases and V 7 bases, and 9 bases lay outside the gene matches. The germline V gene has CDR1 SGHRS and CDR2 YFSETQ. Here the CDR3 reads CASGPGLRHNEQFF. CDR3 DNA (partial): TGCGCCAGCGGCCCGGGACTACGCCACAATGAG. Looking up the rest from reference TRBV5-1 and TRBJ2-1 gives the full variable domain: KAGVTQTPRYLIKTRGQQVTLSCSPISGHRSVSWYQQTPGQGLQFLFEYFSETQRNKGNFPGRFSGRQFSNSRSEMNVSTLELGDSALYLCASGPGLRHNEQFFGPGTRLTVL.

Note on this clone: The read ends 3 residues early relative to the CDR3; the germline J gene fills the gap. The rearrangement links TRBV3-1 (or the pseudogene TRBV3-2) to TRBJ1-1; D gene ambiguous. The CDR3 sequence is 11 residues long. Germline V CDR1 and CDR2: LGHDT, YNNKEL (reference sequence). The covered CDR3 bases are TGTGCCAGCAGCCAAAGGGCCGAA. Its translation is CASSQRAE. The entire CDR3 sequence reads CASSQRAEAFF.

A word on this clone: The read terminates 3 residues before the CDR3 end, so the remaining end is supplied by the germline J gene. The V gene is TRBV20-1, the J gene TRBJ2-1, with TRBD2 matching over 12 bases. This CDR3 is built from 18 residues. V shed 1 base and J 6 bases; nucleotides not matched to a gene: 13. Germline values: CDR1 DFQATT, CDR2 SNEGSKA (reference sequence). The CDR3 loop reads CSARGFRASGRGANEQFF. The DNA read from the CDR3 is TGCAGTGCTAGAGGCTTCAGGGCTAGCGGGAGGGGTGCCAATGAG.

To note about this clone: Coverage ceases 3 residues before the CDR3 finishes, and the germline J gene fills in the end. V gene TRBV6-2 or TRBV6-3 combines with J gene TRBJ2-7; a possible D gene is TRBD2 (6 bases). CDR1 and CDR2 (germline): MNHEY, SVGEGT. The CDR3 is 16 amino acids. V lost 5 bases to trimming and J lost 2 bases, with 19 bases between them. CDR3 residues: CASSPGYSEGTYEQYF. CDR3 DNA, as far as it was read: TGTGCCAGCAGTCCCGGTTATTCGGAGGGGACCTACGAG.

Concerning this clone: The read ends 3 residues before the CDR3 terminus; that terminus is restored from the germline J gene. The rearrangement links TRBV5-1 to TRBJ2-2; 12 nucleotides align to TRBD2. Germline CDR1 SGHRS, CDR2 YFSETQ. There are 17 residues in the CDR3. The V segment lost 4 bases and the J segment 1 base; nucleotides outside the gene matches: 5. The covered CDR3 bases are TGCGCCAGCAGCCCAGGACTAGCGGGATGGAACACCGGGGAG. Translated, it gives CASSPGLAGWNTGE. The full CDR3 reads CASSPGLAGWNTGELFF.

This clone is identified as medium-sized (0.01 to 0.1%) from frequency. Incomplete CDR3 DNA: TGTGCCAGCAGCTCCCGGGGTTTCGGGGAG. Its protein is CASSSRGFGE. The full CDR3 is CASSSRGFGELFF. The chain recombines TRBV7-3 with TRBJ2-2; the D gene is possibly TRBD2 (5 bases). The read ends 3 residues shy of where the CDR3 ends; the end is completed using the germline J gene. CDR1 and CDR2 (germline): SGHTA, FQGTGA. The CDR3 consists of 13 residues. Trimming left V 4 bases short and J 7 bases short, with 10 bases between.

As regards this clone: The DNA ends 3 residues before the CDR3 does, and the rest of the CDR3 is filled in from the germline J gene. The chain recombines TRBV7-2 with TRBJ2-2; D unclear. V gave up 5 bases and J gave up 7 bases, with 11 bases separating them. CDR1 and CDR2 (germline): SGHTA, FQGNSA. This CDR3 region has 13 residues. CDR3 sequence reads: CASSPTQIGELFF. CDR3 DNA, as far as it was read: TGTGCCAGCAGCCCCACCCAGATCGGGGAG.

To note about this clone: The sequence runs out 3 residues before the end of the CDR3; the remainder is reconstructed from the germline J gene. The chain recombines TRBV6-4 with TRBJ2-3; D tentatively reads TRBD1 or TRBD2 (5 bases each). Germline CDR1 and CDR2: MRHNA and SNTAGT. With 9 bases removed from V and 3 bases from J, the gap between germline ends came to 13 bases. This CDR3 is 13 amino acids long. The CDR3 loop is CARSRRETDTQYF. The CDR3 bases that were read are TGTGCCAGGTCTCGCAGGGAGACAGATACG.

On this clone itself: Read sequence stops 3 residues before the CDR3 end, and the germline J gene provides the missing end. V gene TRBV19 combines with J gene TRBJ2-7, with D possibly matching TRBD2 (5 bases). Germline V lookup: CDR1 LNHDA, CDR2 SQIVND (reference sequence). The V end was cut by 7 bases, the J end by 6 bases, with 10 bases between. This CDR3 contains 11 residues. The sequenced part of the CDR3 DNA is TGTGCCAGTACCCGGGGAACCGAG. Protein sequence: CASTRGTE. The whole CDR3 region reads CASTRGTEQYF.

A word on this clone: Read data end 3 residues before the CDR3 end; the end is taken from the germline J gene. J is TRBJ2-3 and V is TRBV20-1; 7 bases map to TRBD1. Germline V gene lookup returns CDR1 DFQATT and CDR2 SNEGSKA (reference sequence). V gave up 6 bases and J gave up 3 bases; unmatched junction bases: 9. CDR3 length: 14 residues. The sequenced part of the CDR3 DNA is TGCAGTGCACCGAACAGGGGTGGGACAGATACG. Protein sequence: CSAPNRGGTDT. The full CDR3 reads CSAPNRGGTDTQYF.

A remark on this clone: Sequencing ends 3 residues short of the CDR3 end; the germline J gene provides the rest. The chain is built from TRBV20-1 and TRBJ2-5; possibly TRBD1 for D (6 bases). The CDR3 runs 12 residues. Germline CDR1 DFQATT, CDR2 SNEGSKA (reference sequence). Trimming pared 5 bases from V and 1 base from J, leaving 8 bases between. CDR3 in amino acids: CSAGGRQETQYF. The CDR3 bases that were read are TGCAGTGCTGGGGGCCGCCAAGAGACC.

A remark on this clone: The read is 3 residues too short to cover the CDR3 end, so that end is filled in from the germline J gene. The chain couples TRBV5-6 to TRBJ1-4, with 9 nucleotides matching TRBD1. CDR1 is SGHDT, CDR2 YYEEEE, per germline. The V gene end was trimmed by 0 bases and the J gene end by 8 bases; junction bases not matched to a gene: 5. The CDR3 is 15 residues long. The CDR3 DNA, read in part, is TGTGCCAGCAGCTTGGGAGGGACAGGGTACGAAAAA. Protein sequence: CASSLGGTGYEK. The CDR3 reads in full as CASSLGGTGYEKLFF.

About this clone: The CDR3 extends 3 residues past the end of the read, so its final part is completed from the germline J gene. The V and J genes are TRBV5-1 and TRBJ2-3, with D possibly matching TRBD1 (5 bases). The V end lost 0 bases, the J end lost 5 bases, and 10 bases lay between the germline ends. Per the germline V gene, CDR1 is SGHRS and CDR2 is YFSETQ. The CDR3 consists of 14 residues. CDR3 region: CASSLGRAEDTQYF. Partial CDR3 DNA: TGCGCCAGCAGCTTGGGCAGGGCGGAAGATACG.

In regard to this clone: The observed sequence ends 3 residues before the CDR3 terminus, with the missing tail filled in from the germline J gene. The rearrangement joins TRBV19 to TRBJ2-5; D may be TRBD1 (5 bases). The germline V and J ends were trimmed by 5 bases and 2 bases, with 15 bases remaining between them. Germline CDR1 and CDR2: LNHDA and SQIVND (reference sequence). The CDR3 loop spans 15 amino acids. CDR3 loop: CASSLTEARQETQYF. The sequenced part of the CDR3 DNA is TGTGCCAGTAGTCTGACAGAAGCAAGACAAGAGACC. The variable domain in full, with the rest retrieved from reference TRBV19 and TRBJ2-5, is DGGITQSPKYLFRKEGQNVTLSCEQNLNHDAMYWYRQDPGQGLRLIYYSQIVNDFQKGDIAEGYSVSREKKESFPLTVTSAQKNPTAFYLCASSLTEARQETQYFGPGTRLLVL.

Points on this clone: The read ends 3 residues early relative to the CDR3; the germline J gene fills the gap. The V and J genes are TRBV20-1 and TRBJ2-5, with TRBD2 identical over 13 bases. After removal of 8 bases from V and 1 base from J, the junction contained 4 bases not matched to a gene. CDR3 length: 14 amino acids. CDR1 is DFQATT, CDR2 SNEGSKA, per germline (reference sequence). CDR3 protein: CSWTSGSFQETQYF. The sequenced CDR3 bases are TGCAGTTGGACTAGCGGGAGTTTCCAAGAGACC.

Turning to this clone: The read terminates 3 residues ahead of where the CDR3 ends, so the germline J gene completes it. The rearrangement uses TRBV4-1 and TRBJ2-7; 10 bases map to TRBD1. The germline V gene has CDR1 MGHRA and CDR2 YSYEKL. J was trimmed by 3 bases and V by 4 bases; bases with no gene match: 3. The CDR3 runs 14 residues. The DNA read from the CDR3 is TGCGCCAGCAGCCCTGGGGACAGGGGCTACGAG. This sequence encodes CASSPGDRGYE. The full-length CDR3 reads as CASSPGDRGYEQYF.

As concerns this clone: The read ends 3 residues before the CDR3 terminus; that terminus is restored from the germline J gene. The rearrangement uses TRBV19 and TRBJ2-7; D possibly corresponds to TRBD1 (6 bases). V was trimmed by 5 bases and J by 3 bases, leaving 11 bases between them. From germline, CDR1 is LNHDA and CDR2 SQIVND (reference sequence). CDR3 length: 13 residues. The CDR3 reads CASSFTGYYEQYF. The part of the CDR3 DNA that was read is TGTGCCAGTAGTTTTACAGGGTACTACGAG.

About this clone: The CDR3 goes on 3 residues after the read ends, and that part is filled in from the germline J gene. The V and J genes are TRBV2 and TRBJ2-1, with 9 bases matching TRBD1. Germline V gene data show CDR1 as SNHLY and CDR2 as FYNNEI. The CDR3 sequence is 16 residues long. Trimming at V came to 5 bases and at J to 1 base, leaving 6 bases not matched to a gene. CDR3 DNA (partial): TGTGCCAGCAGTTTACAGGGGGCTAGATCCTACAATGAG. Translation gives CASSLQGARSYNE. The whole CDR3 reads CASSLQGARSYNEQFF. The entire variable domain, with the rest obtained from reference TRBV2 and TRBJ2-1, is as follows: EPEVTQTPSHQVTQMGQEVILRCVPISNHLYFYWYRQILGQKVEFLVSFYNNEISEKSEIFDDQFSVERPDGSNFTLKIRSTKLEDSAMYFCASSLQGARSYNEQFFGPGTRLTVL.

CDR3 bases read: TGCAGTGCTCCTCGCCTTGGAGGGCCGCATGGCGAG. It specifies CSAPRLGGPHGE. The CDR3 as a whole reads CSAPRLGGPHGEQYF. The rearrangement uses TRBV20-1 and TRBJ2-7; maybe TRBD2 (6 bases). With the read ending 3 residues before the CDR3 end, the germline J gene is used to fill in that end. This CDR3 has 15 residues. CDR1 is DFQATT, CDR2 SNEGSKA, per germline (reference sequence). V lost 5 bases, J lost 6 bases, and 23 bases lay in between.

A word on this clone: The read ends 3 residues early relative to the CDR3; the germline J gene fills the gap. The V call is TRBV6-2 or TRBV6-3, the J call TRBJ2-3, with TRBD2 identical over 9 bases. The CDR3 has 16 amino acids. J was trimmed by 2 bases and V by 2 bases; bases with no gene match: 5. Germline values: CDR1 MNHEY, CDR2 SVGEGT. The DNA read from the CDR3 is TGTGCCAGCAGTTACGCAGTAGCGGGAGCCACAGATACG. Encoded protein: CASSYAVAGATDT. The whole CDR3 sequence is CASSYAVAGATDTQYF.

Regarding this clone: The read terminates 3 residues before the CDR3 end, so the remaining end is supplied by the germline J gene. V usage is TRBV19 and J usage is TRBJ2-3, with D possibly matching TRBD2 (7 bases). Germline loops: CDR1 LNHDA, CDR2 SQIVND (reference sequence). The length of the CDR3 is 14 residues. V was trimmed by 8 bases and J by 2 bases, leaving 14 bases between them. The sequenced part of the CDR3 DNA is TGTGCCAGTTCTAAGGGGGGGTTCACAGATACG. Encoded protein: CASSKGGFTDT. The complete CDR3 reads CASSKGGFTDTQYF.

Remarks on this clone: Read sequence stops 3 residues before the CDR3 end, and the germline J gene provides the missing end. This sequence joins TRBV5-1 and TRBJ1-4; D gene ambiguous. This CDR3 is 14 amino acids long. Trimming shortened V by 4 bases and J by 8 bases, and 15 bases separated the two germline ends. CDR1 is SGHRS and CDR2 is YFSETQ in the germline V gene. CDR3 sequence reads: CASSQSQDSEKLFF. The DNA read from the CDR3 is TGCGCCAGCAGCCAATCTCAGGATTCCGAAAAA.

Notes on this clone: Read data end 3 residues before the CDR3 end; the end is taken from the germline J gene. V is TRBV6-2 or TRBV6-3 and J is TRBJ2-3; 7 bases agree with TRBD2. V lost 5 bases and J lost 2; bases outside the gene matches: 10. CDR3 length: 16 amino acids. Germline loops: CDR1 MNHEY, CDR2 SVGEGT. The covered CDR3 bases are TGTGCCAGCAGTCCAGTAACTAGCGCGGACACAGATACG. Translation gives CASSPVTSADTDT. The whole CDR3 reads CASSPVTSADTDTQYF.

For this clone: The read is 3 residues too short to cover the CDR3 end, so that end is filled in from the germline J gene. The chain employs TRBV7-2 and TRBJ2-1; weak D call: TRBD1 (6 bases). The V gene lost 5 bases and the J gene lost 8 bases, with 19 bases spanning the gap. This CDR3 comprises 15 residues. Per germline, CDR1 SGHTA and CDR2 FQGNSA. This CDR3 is CASSQALGDIYEQFF. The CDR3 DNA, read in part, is TGTGCCAGCAGCCAGGCCCTGGGGGACATTTATGAG.

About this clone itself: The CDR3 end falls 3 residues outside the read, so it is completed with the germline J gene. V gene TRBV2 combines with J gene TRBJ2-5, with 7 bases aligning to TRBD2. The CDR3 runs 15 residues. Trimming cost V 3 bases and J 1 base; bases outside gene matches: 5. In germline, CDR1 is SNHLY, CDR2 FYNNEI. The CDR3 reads CASSERAGSQETQYF. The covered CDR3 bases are TGTGCCAGCAGTGAGCGAGCGGGGTCCCAAGAGACC.

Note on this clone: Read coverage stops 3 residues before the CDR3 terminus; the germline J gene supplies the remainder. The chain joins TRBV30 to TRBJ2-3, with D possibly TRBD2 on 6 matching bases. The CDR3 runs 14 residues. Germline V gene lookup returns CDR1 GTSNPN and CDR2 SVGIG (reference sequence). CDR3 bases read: TGTGCCTGGAGTGAAGGGGACTGGGGTGGCGCG. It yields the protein CAWSEGDWGGA. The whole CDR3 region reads CAWSEGDWGGAQYF.

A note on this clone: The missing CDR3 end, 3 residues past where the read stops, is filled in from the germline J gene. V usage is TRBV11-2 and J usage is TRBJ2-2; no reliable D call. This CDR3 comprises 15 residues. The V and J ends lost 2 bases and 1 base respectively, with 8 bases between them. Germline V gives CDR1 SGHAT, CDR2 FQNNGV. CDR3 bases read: TGTGCCAGCAGCTTACGATCCGGGAACACCGGGGAG. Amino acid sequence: CASSLRSGNTGE. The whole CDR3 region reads CASSLRSGNTGELFF. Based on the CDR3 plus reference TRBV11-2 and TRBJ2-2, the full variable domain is EAGVAQSPRYKIIEKRQSVAFWCNPISGHATLYWYQQILGQGPKLLIQFQNNGVVDDSQLPKDRFSAERLKGVDSTLKIQPAKLEDSAVYLCASSLRSGNTGELFFGEGSRLTVL.